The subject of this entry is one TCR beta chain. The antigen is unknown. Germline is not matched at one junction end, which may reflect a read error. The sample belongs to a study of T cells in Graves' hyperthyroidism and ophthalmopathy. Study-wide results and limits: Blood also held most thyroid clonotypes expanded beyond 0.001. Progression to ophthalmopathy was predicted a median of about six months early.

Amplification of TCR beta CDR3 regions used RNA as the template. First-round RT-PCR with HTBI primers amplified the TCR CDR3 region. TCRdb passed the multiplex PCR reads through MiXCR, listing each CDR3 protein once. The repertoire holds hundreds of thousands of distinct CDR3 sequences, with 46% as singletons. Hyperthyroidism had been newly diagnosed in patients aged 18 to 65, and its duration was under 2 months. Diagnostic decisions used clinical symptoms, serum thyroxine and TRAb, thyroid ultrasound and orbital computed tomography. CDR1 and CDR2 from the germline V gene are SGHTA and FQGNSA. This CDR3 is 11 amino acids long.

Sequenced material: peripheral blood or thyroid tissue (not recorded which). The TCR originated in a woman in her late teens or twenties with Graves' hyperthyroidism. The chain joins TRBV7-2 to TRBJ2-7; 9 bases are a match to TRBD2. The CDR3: CASNLGGLAYF. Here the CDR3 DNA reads TGTGCCAGCAACTTAGGGGGACTAGCGTACTTC.